This TCR beta chain was obtained from a study of CD8 T cells in Susac syndrome. Trimming cost V 8 bases and J 4 bases; bases outside gene matches: 15. Per germline, CDR1 ENHRY and CDR2 SYGVKD. The CDR3 is 17 amino acids. TEMRA cells were FACS-enriched, and CD8+ and CD4+ T cells were isolated negatively. Reverse transcription used about 0.45 to 1 ug RNA and random hexamers. From the immunoSEQ multiplex PCR reads, TCRdb called clonotypes with MiXCR, one entry per CDR3 protein. Among about 130,000 distinct CDR3 sequences listed, 65% to 90% were seen once. The TCR was taken from a human donor with multiple sclerosis. This chain links TRBV10-3 with TRBJ2-3; 10 bases align to TRBD2. The sample was CD8+ T cells from PBMCs. The CDR3 region is CAIVAPLAGGVPDTQYF. CDR3 coding DNA: TGTGCCATCGTAGCTCCCTTAGCGGGAGGAGTGCCAGATACGCAGTATTTT.